The clone carrying this T cell receptor beta chain has a count of ten or more. These data come from a study of T cells after yellow fever vaccination. The authors made TCR cDNA by 5'RACE template switching, adding a universal primer site and UMIs. In TCRdb, the 5' RACE reads were re-called with MiXCR into one record per CDR3 protein. The sample contains approximately 6,300 distinct CDR3 sequences, roughly 6.5% of which appear only once. The CDR3 loop spans 13 amino acids. V lost 6 bases to trimming and J lost 3 bases; unmatched junction nucleotides: 4. In germline, CDR1 is DFQATT, CDR2 SNEGSKA (reference sequence).

The sample was PBMCs, either bulk or a sorted T-cell subset (CD4+, CD8+, memory, or dextramer-sorted; not recorded which), taken roughly 14 days after the first yellow fever vaccination. This sequence originates from a man younger than 35 who received the YFV17D yellow fever vaccine. The V gene is TRBV20-1, the J gene TRBJ1-1, with 10 positions matching TRBD1. The CDR3 protein is CSALDRGDTEAFF. The CDR3 nucleotides are TGCAGTGCACTGGACAGGGGGGACACTGAAGCTTTCTTT.